What follows are 31 T cell receptor delta chains derived from one specimen sequenced in a study of γδ T cells in repeated Plasmodium falciparum infection. TCRdb redid the clone calls on the multiplex PCR reads with CATT. The data hold 53,000 or so delta-chain clones, with roughly 2% observed a single time. Gammadelta T cells were flow-sorted from PBMC into Vgamma9/Vdelta2+ and Vdelta2-negative populations for bulk analysis. The specimen sequenced was gamma-delta T cells from blood. These receptors were taken from a pool of human donors (malaria-infected and uninfected, not separated).

This clone showed up many times. TCRdb shows a much larger clone's protein in place of this DNA's translation, and the two differ at residue 5, likely through a read error; the protein shown is translated from the DNA. The rearrangement joins TRDV2 to TRDJ1; TRDD3 matches at 7 bases. TCRdb lists no J gene, so it was determined here by aligning the DNA to germline. V lost 4 bases and J lost 5; bases outside the gene matches: 9. The CDR3 extends over 14 amino acids. The germline V gene has CDR1 GEAIGNYY and CDR2 EKD. CDR3 in DNA: TGTGCCTGTGAGCTTATGGGGGAATTAGATAAACTCATCTTT. Amino acid sequence: CACELMGELDKLIF.

This clone was recorded at least ten times. The V and J genes are TRDV1 and TRDJ1; 13 bases map to TRDD3. Per germline, CDR1 TSWWSYY and CDR2 QGS. V lost 6 bases, J lost 0 bases, and 25 bases stayed unmatched. This CDR3 contains 23 residues. The CDR3, as DNA: TGTGCTCTTGGCCGCTTTTACAATTCGGTACTGGGGGATACGCTCCTGTACACCGATAAACTCATCTTT. This codes for CALGRFYNSVLGDTLLYTDKLIF.

This clone came up a few times. A read error likely explains this, since a far larger clone differs by one base. This same CDR3 is encoded by further DNA sequences in the sample. The V gene is listed as TRDV1; no J gene was called; the table's D call TRDD3 went unverified against the DNA. CDR3 size: 16 residues. Germline-derived CDR1 and CDR2 are TSWWSYY and QGS. In DNA, the CDR3 is TGTGCTCTTGGGGAATATCCCCATCGGTGCACCGATAAACTCATCTTC. It codes for CALGEYPHRCTDKLIF.

This clone was counted a few times. A read error likely explains why the TCRdb protein, taken from a much larger clone, differs from this DNA's translation at residue 8; the protein shown is translated from the DNA. The V gene is TRDV2, the J gene TRDJ1; no reliable D call. No J gene was available from TCRdb, and it was assigned here by a germline match of the DNA. The germline V gene encodes CDR1 GEAIGNYY and CDR2 EKD. The CDR3 has 15 residues. Trimming left V 0 bases short and J 0 bases short, with 10 bases between. CDR3 DNA: TGTGCCTGTGACACCAAGGGGTTTAACACCGATAAACTCATCTTT. Protein sequence: CACDTKGFNTDKLIF.

As for this clone: This is likely an artifact of a read error, given a far larger clone one base away. Other nucleotide sequences from this sample produce the same CDR3. This chain uses TRDV1 with TRDJ1; 8 bases agree with TRDD3. No J segment appears in TCRdb, so it was assigned here by matching the sequence to germline. The CDR3 has 17 residues. Germline values: CDR1 TSWWSYY, CDR2 QGS. CDR3 amino acids: CALGELRMDWGFSKLIF. The CDR3 DNA sequence: TGTGCCCTTGGGGAACTGAGAATGGACTGGGGGTTCTCTAAACTCATCTTT.

Concerning this clone itself: A read error likely explains why the TCRdb protein, taken from a much larger clone, differs from this DNA's translation at residue 10; the protein shown is translated from the DNA. This chain uses TRDV1 with TRDJ3; 7 bases are shared with TRDD3. Germline matching of the DNA provided the J gene here, since TCRdb leaves it blank. Germline CDR1 and CDR2: TSWWSYY and QGS. V shed 1 base and J 0 bases; nucleotides not matched to a gene: 21. The CDR3 has 24 amino acids. The CDR3 sequence: CALGEPVLQAGGQINSWDTRQMFF. The CDR3 region has the DNA TGTGCTCTTGGGGAACCGGTCCTTCAAGCTGGGGGCCAGATCAACTCCTGGGACACCCGACAGATGTTTTTC.

This clone has a handful of counts. TCRdb assigns this DNA the protein of a much larger clone, which departs from its translation at residue 3; this likely reflects a read error, and the protein shown comes from translating the DNA. The chain joins TRAV38-2/DV8 to TRDJ1, with 8 nucleotides matching TRDD3. TCRdb offers no J gene call, so here the DNA was matched to germline to obtain one. CDR1 and CDR2 (germline): TSESDYY, QEAYKQQN. The CDR3 covers 23 residues. The chain's CDR3 is CAHRSIELFPLLLGAKPGGKLIF. CDR3 bases: TGTGCTCATAGGAGTATAGAACTATTCCCCCTATTACTGGGGGCCAAACCTGGAGGTAAACTCATCTTT.

This clone appeared many times. This DNA's translation and the protein TCRdb lists, from a much larger clone, do not match at residue 18, likely due to a read error; the protein shown is translated from the DNA. The chain employs TRDV1 and TRDJ1, with TRDD3 matching over 12 bases. CDR1 is TSWWSYY, CDR2 QGS, per germline. The CDR3 runs to 21 residues. The CDR3 loop is CALGSCLPYWGIPRYTDRLIF. The CDR3 DNA is TGTGCTCTTGGGTCCTGCCTGCCGTACTGGGGGATACCACGTTACACCGATAGACTCATCTTT.

Notes on this clone: TCRdb shows a much larger clone's protein in place of this DNA's translation, and the two differ at residue 5, likely through a read error; the protein shown is translated from the DNA. The CDR3 DNA sequence: TGTGCTCTTGGGGGACGAGTAGTCTTCGTCGACCTAGCTACTGGGGGGTTATCATACCCTTACACCGATAAACTCATCTTT. Encoded protein: CALGGRVVFVDLATGGLSYPYTDKLIF. This chain links TRDV1 with TRDJ1; 8 nucleotides agree with TRDD3. Since TCRdb gives no J gene, matching the DNA to germline was used here to assign it. Germline-derived CDR1 and CDR2 are TSWWSYY and QGS. This CDR3 has 27 residues. V gave up 4 bases and J gave up 0 bases; unmatched junction bases: 40.

In regard to this clone: This likely reflects a read error, since a far larger clone is one base away. Other DNA sequences in the same sample also yield this CDR3. The chain uses TRAV38-2/DV8 and TRDJ1, with 13 bases that match TRDD3. No J gene was available from TCRdb, and it was assigned here by a germline match of the DNA. J gave up 7 bases and V 3 bases, and 21 bases lay outside the gene matches. This CDR3 has 20 residues. Germline lookup yields CDR1 TSESDYY and CDR2 QEAYKQQN. The CDR3: CAYRNKPAYWGIRGAGKLIF. For the CDR3, the DNA is TGTGCTTATAGGAACAAACCTGCGTACTGGGGGATACGAGGCGCCGGTAAACTCATCTTT.

Of note for this clone: The likely explanation is a read error, given a far larger clone one base away. This specimen includes other DNA sequences encoding the same CDR3. Here the CDR3 DNA reads TGTGCTCTTGGGGAACGTACCTACCCCGGGAGATGGGGGATACGCCCGTTGTACACCGATAAACTCATCTTT. It encodes CALGERTYPGRWGIRPLYTDKLIF. V and J are TRDV1 and TRDJ1; TRDD3 aligns across 11 bases. Germline matching of the DNA provided the J gene here, since TCRdb leaves it blank. V lost 1 base and J lost 0; bases outside the gene matches: 25. The CDR3 is made up of 24 amino acids. Germline V CDR1 and CDR2: TSWWSYY, QGS.

This clone was recorded at least ten times. The CDR3 is CACDSRAVWGSYTDKLIF. Here the CDR3 DNA reads TGTGCCTGTGACAGCAGAGCAGTCTGGGGATCGTACACCGATAAACTCATCTTT. The chain combines TRDV2 with TRDJ1; TRDD3 is a possible D gene (6 bases). Germline matching of the DNA provided the J gene here, since TCRdb leaves it blank. V dropped 2 bases and J dropped 0 bases, with 21 bases sitting between them. The CDR3 loop spans 18 amino acids. Germline lookup yields CDR1 GEAIGNYY and CDR2 EKD.

A remark on this clone: TCRdb's protein, taken from a much larger clone, differs from this DNA's translation at residue 8, likely owing to a read error; the protein displayed comes from the DNA. The V call is TRDV2, the J call TRDJ1; a weak D match, TRDD3 (6 bases). The J gene comes from matching the DNA to germline here; TCRdb lacks it. Germline V gives CDR1 GEAIGNYY, CDR2 EKD. V was shortened by 3 bases and J by 0 bases, with 19 bases between the two germline ends. The CDR3 has 17 amino acids. This CDR3 is CACDAVGNGGYTDKLIF. The CDR3 bases are TGTGCCTGTGACGCGGTGGGGAATGGGGGCTACACCGATAAACTCATCTTT.

On this clone: Translating this DNA gives a protein that differs at residue 17 from the TCRdb one, which belongs to a much larger clone; a read error is likely, and the protein shown is this translation. V usage is TRDV1 and J usage is TRDJ1, with 11 positions matching TRDD3. Here the J gene came from matching the DNA to germline, since TCRdb omits it. The CDR3 loop spans 24 amino acids. Germline trimming cut 0 bases from V and 0 bases from J; bases unmatched to any gene: 24. Germline V gene lookup returns CDR1 TSWWSYY and CDR2 QGS. CDR3: CALGELETIYWGIRMGHYTDKLIF. As DNA, the CDR3 is TGTGCTCTTGGGGAACTGGAAACTATATACTGGGGGATAAGGATGGGCCACTACACCGATAAACTCATCTTT.

This clone came up a few times. The translation of this DNA and the TCRdb protein of a much larger clone differ at residue 3, probably owing to a read error; the protein shown here is translated from the DNA. The CDR3: CAHIVLTDGGYGPYTDKLIF. The CDR3 DNA reads as TGTGCTCATATAGTCCTGACTGATGGGGGATACGGGCCGTACACCGATAAACTCATCTTT. The chain uses TRAV38-2/DV8 and TRDJ1; TRDD3 aligns across 11 bases. TCRdb offers no J gene call, so here the DNA was matched to germline to obtain one. Germline CDR1 reads TSESDYY; CDR2 reads QEAYKQQN. V dropped 10 bases and J dropped 0; count of bases not matched to a gene: 23. This CDR3 has 20 amino acids.

A word on this clone: A read error likely explains why the TCRdb protein, taken from a much larger clone, differs from this DNA's translation at residue 29; the protein shown is translated from the DNA. V and J are TRDV1 and TRDJ1, with D perhaps matching TRDD2 or TRDD3 (5 bases each). The CDR3 is 34 amino acids. CDR1 and CDR2 (germline): TSWWSYY, QGS. Trimming left V 2 bases short and J 3 bases short, with 70 bases between. Here the CDR3 DNA reads TGTGCTCTTGGGGAAGTTCACCCATCCTATACGTCAACGGGGACTTTGAGATCCCCCGACACCCTTGCGTACTGGAAACCTTACCCCGATAAACTCATCTTT. It specifies CALGEVHPSYTSTGTLRSPDTLAYWKPYPDKLIF.

This clone occurred many times. TCRdb has a much larger clone's protein, which differs at residue 8 from the translation of this DNA, likely because of a read error; what is shown is the protein translated from the DNA. The chain links TRDV2 to TRDJ1; D unclear. V lost 0 bases and J 0 bases, leaving 10 bases between the germline ends. Germline V gene sequence: CDR1 GEAIGNYY, CDR2 EKD. This CDR3 has 15 amino acids. CDR3 loop: CACDTVQCNTDKLIF. CDR3 nucleotides: TGTGCCTGTGACACCGTCCAGTGTAACACCGATAAACTCATCTTT.

This clone came up many times. The protein given by TCRdb reflects a much larger clone and differs at residue 5 from this DNA's translation, likely from a read error; the protein shown is the DNA's translation. The chain carries TRAV38-2/DV8 and TRDJ1; 11 bases match TRDD3. Assignment of the J gene here rests on matching the DNA to germline, because TCRdb gives none. Losses at the gene ends were 5 bases for V and 3 bases for J; bases not matched to a gene: 18. There are 19 residues in the CDR3. In germline, CDR1 is TSESDYY, CDR2 QEAYKQQN. The chain's CDR3 is CAYSLSGEAVGDTSDKLIF. The CDR3 DNA is TGTGCTTATAGTCTCAGCGGTGAGGCGGTGGGGGATACGTCCGATAAACTCATCTTT.

Remarks on this clone: The TCRdb protein comes from a much larger clone and disagrees with this DNA's translation at residue 14, likely due to a read error; the protein given here is derived from the DNA. The chain uses TRDV1 and TRDJ1, with D perhaps matching TRDD2 or TRDD3 (5 bases each). TCRdb offers no J gene call, so here the DNA was matched to germline to obtain one. Germline CDR1 is TSWWSYY and CDR2 is QGS. This CDR3 has 24 residues. V was pared by 4 bases and J by 3 bases, with 42 bases between. CDR3 nucleotide sequence: TGTGCTCTTGGGGGTTTTAACTGCCATATTCCTTCGTGCCGGTACTTGGGGTCGGCCGATAAACTCATCTTT. Translating gives CALGGFNCHIPSCRYLGSADKLIF.

This clone was seen ten or more times. The V call is TRDV1, the J call TRDJ1, with 10 bases fitting TRDD3. Because TCRdb records no J gene, it was assigned here through a match of the DNA to germline. There are 15 residues in the CDR3. Trimming took 8 bases from V and 0 from J; bases not matched to a gene: 6. Per the germline V gene, CDR1 is TSWWSYY and CDR2 is QGS. This CDR3 is CALQWGILHTDKLIF. The CDR3 DNA is TGTGCTCTTCAGTGGGGGATACTTCACACCGATAAACTCATCTTT.

Of note for this clone: The protein that TCRdb holds for this DNA derives from a much larger clone and differs from the translated DNA at residue 19, which likely indicates a read error; the protein shown here is translated from the DNA. The V gene is TRDV1, but the J gene lacks a call; the listed D gene, TRDD3, was not tested against the DNA. The CDR3 is 21 residues long. Germline CDR1 and CDR2: TSWWSYY and QGS. The CDR3 is CALGEQSYRVLGDTRIDKHIF. Written as DNA, the CDR3 is TGTGCTCTTGGGGAACAATCCTACCGAGTACTGGGGGATACGCGTATCGATAAACACATCTTT.

The sample holds a few counts of this clone. A read error is the likely source, as a far larger clone sits one nucleotide away. Additional DNA sequences in this sample encode the identical CDR3. The J gene is uncalled and the V gene is TRDV1; the D call of TRDD3 is as the table states it, not checked on the DNA. This CDR3 comprises 22 residues. Germline CDR1 reads TSWWSYY; CDR2 reads QGS. CDR3 DNA sequence: TGTGCTCTTGGGGAACTACAGATCCTATTTGGCTACTGGGGGATATACACCGATAAACTCATCTTC. Protein sequence: CALGELQILFGYWGIYTDKLIF.

The sample holds a few counts of this clone. The protein recorded in TCRdb matches a much larger clone and deviates from this DNA's translation at residue 16, suggesting a read error; the protein here is obtained by translating the DNA. The V call is TRDV1, the J call TRDJ1; 12 bases fit TRDD3. Assignment of the J gene here rests on matching the DNA to germline, because TCRdb gives none. V trimming: 0 bases; J trimming: 0 bases; junction bases outside the gene matches: 26. The CDR3 has 25 residues. CDR1 is TSWWSYY, CDR2 QGS, per germline. The CDR3 region is CALGELALSNWGIQRRRRYTDKLIF. The CDR3 DNA is TGTGCTCTTGGGGAACTAGCCCTCTCCAACTGGGGGATACAAAGGCGGAGGAGGTACACCGATAAACTCATCTTT.

There are a few counts of this clone. This probably arose from a read error, given a far larger clone one base away. The sample contains more than one DNA sequence encoding this CDR3. This chain connects TRDV1 to TRDJ1; D is possibly TRDD2 or TRDD3 (8 bases each). TCRdb supplies no J gene; here it was assigned by aligning the nucleotide sequence to germline. This CDR3 comprises 23 residues. Germline assignment: CDR1 TSWWSYY and CDR2 QGS. V dropped 4 bases and J dropped 2 bases, with 38 bases sitting between them. The CDR3 loop reads CALGVPPLFLRGWGRDRTDKLIF. The CDR3 coding sequence is TGTGCTCTTGGGGTTCCTCCCCTCTTCCTACGTGGCTGGGGGAGAGACAGAACCGATAAACTCATCTTT.

This clone was detected ten times or more. The V and J genes are TRDV1 and TRDJ1; 8 bases match TRDD3. The J gene is not listed in TCRdb, so it was assigned here from a DNA match to germline. This CDR3 spans 19 amino acids. V was clipped by 3 bases and J by 1 base; unmatched bases: 16. Germline CDR1 and CDR2: TSWWSYY and QGS. CDR3 in amino acids: CALGDSRGYWGSTTDKLIF. The DNA for the CDR3 is TGTGCTCTTGGGGACTCAAGAGGGTACTGGGGGTCGACCACCGATAAACTCATCTTT.

This clone turned up a few times. This sequence is one base from a far larger clone and is likely a read error. The sample contains more than one DNA sequence encoding this CDR3. This chain uses TRDV3 with TRDJ1; weak D call: TRDD3 (7 bases). The J gene was not available in TCRdb and was assigned here by matching the DNA to germline segments. The CDR3 has 20 residues. The germline V gene encodes CDR1 TVYSNPD and CDR2 GDNSRS (reference sequence). The CDR3 loop reads CALLGEEIWGTPIYTDKLIF. CDR3 nucleotide sequence: TGCGCCTTACTGGGCGAGGAAATATGGGGGACCCCTATTTACACCGATAAACTCATCTTT.

Note on this clone: This DNA's translation differs at residue 20 from TCRdb's protein, which comes from a much larger clone; a read error is likely, and the protein shown is translated from the DNA. The V gene reported is TRDV2; the J gene is uncalled; TRDD3 is the table's D call, not checked against the DNA. CDR3 length: 22 residues. Germline CDR1 is GEAIGNYY and CDR2 is EKD. The CDR3 DNA reads as TGTGCCTGTGACACCGTCGTATACACTGGGGGATCCCCCGAAAAGTACACCGATAAACACATCTTT. Its protein is CACDTVVYTGGSPEKYTDKHIF.

On this clone: One base separates it from a far larger clone, so it is likely a read error. Other DNA sequences from this sample encode an identical CDR3 as well. This chain's CDR3 is CALITGLPPYWGIPTDKLIF. For the CDR3, the DNA is TGTGCCTTGATAACAGGCCTTCCGCCGTACTGGGGGATACCGACAGATAAACTCATCTTC. The V gene is TRDV3; the J gene was not called; the table's D call, TRDD3, has no DNA check behind it. The CDR3 loop spans 20 amino acids. Germline loops: CDR1 TVYSNPD, CDR2 GDNSRS (reference sequence).

This clone was seen only a few times. The protein TCRdb lists belongs to a much larger clone and differs from this DNA's translation at residue 7, which points to a read error; the protein shown is made from the DNA. The rearrangement joins TRDV1 to TRDJ1; 10 nucleotides line up with TRDD3. No J gene was available from TCRdb, and it was assigned here by a germline match of the DNA. The J segment lost 2 bases and the V segment lost 4 bases, leaving 22 bases of the junction unmatched. Germline V CDR1 and CDR2: TSWWSYY, QGS. The CDR3 is 21 amino acids. The CDR3 reads CALGGTQPSRWGIPVTDKLIF. CDR3 nucleotide sequence: TGTGCTCTTGGGGGTACCCAGCCTTCGCGATGGGGGATACCCGTGACCGATAAACTCATCTTT.

At least ten counts were recorded for this clone. Only one base separates this from a far larger clonotype, so it likely reflects a read error. The same CDR3 is also encoded by other DNA sequences in this sample. TRDV3 is the V gene, and the J gene was not called; TRDD3, the table's D call, was not compared with the DNA. In germline, CDR1 is TVYSNPD, CDR2 GDNSRS (reference sequence). The CDR3 runs 19 residues. Here the CDR3 DNA reads TGTGCCTCTATCACCCTACTTCCCATCTTCCCTTCGGAGACCGATAAGCTCATCTTT. Protein sequence: CASITLLPIFPSETDKLIF.

This clone has at least ten counts. The protein held in TCRdb is that of a much larger clone and does not match this DNA's translation at residue 16, likely because of a read error; the protein shown is translated from the DNA. The chain couples TRDV2 to TRDJ1; TRDD3 agrees at 8 bases. Assignment of the J gene here rests on matching the DNA to germline, because TCRdb gives none. Germline CDR1 reads GEAIGNYY; CDR2 reads EKD. The CDR3 has 19 amino acids. The CDR3 sequence: CACDTVGGIREEKTDELIF. In DNA form, the CDR3 reads TGTGCCTGTGACACCGTAGGAGGGATACGCGAAGAGAAAACCGATGAACTCATCTTT.